This T cell receptor (beta chain) was profiled in a study of T-cell memory formation after mild COVID-19. About this clonotype itself: Its antigen is as yet unknown.

The CDR3 is 14 amino acids. V was cut by 7 bases and J by 12 bases, with 19 bases left in between. Germline V lookup: CDR1 MNHEY, CDR2 SVGEGT. Each CDR3 protein gets one entry after TCRdb re-called the 5' RACE reads with MiXCR. This table holds roughly 350,000 distinct CDR3 sequences, roughly 13% found once. General study results and limits: Pre-infection memory already had some responding clones, implying cross-reactive memory joined. CD4+ contracting clones were found mainly in CM and EM, and CD8+ ones in EMRA. Later expanders leaned CD4+, whereas clones that contracted between day 15 and 85 were balanced CD4/CD8.

Material: PBMCs or a T cell subset sorted from them (not recorded which). This clonotype originated in a man between 18 and 29 years old who had mild COVID-19 (a few samples of this study predate the infection). Cell type and time point are not known. The genes are TRBV6-2 or TRBV6-3 and TRBJ1-6; perhaps TRBD1 as D (6 bases). Here the CDR3 DNA reads TGTGCCAGCACCCACCGGGGGGCCAGGATACCCCTCCACTTT. Amino acids: CASTHRGARIPLHF.